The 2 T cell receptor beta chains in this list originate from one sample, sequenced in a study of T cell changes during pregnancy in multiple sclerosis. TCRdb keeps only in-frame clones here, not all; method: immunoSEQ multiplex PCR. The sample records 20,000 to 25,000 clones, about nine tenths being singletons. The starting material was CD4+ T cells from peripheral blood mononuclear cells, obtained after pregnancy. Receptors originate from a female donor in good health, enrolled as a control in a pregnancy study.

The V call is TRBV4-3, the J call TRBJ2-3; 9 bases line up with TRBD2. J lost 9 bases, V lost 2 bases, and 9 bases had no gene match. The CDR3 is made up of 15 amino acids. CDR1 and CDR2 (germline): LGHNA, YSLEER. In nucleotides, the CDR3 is TGCGCCAGCAGCCAAAAATTCGGTAGCGGGAGAACGCAGTATTTT. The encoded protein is CASSQKFGSGRTQYF.

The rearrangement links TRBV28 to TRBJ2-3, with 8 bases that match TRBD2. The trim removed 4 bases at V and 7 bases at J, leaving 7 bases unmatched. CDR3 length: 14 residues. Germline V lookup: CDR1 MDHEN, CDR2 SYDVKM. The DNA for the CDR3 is TGTGCCAGCAGTTCGAGCGGGAGTCTGTATACGCAGTATTTT. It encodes CASSSSGSLYTQYF. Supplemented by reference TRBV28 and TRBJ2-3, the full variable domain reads DVKVTQSSRYLVKRTGEKVFLECVQDMDHENMFWYRQDPGLGLRLIYFSYDVKMKEKGDIPEGYSVSREKKERFSLILESASTNQTSMYLCASSSSGSLYTQYFGPGTRLTVL.